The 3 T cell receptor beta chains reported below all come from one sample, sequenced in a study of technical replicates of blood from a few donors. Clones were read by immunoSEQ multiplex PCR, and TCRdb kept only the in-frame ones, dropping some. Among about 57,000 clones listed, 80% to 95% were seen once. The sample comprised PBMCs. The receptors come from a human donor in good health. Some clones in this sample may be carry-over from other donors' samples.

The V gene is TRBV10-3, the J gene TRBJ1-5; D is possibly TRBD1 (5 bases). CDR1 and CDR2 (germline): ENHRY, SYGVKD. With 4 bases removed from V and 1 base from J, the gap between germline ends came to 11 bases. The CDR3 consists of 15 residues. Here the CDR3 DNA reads TGTGCCATCAGTGTGGGGCAGGAAAGCAATCAGCCCCAGCATTTT. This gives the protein CAISVGQESNQPQHF.

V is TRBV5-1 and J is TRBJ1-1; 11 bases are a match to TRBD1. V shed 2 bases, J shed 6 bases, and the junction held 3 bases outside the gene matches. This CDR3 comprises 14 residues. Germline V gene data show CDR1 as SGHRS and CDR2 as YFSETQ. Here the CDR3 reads CASSLGTGGAEAFF. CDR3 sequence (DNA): TGCGCCAGCAGCTTAGGGACAGGGGGTGCTGAAGCTTTCTTT.

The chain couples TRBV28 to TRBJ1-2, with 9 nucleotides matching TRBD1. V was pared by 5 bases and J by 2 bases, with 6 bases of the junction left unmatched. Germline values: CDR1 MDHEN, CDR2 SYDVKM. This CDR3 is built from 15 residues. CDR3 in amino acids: CASSTPGQGNYGYTF. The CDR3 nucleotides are TGTGCCAGCAGTACACCGGGACAGGGAAACTATGGCTACACCTTC.